These T cell receptor beta chains were read from a single sample in a study of blood T cell repertoires in COVID-19. Assay: immunoSEQ multiplex PCR; the TCRdb copy retains only in-frame clones and omits some. Here the sample spans roughly 170,000 clones, about 86% being singletons. What was sequenced was peripheral blood. The receptors were gathered from a man between 65 and 85 years old with active or convalescent COVID-19. The CDR3 runs from the conserved cysteine through the conserved F or W. The D gene is left open where the match is weak. Only some rows state a clone size, as once, few, many or a class for expanded clones.

TRBV30,NA,NA,TRBJ1-4,TGTGCCTGGAGTAGAAGGGAGGGGGACGAAAAACTGTTTTTT,CAWSRREGDEKLFF
TRBV5-1,TRBD1,NA,TRBJ1-2,TGCGCCAGCAGCTTCGGGACAGGGGTTGTCGGAGGCTACACCTTC,CASSFGTGVVGGYTF
TRBV4-1,NA,NA,TRBJ1-2,TGCGCCAGCAGCCAAGATTCTTCGGACTATGGCTACACCTTC,CASSQDSSDYGYTF
TRBV30,NA,NA,TRBJ2-7,TGTGCCTGGAGTGTATCTCCGGGGAGTTACGAGCAGTACTTC,CAWSVSPGSYEQYF
TRBV28,NA,once,TRBJ2-5,TGTGCACTAGCCGGCGGAGTAGGGGAGACCCAGTACTTC,CALAGGVGETQYF
TRBV7-6,NA,NA,TRBJ1-3,TGTGCCAGCAGCTTGGCTCAGGGTTTCACAGGAAACACCATATATTTT,CASSLAQGFTGNTIYF
TRBV5-1,NA,NA,TRBJ1-2,TGCGCCAGCAGCTTGGAATCAAGAGCTAACTATGGCTACACCTTC,CASSLESRANYGYTF
TRBV5-4,TRBD1,few,TRBJ2-1,TGTGCCAGCAGCGCAAACAGGGGGCGGGACAATGAGCAGTTCTTC,CASSANRGRDNEQFF
TRBV5-6,TRBD1,once,TRBJ1-1,TGTGCCAGCAGCTTGGGACAGGGTATCCGGTCGAACACTGAAGCTTTCTTT,CASSLGQGIRSNTEAFF
TRBV27,NA,NA,TRBJ1-1,TGTGCCAGCAGTTTCTTCGACAGGTGGAACACTGAAGCTTTCTTT,CASSFFDRWNTEAFF
TRBV28,NA,NA,TRBJ1-1,TGTGCCAGCAGTTTAGTCAATTTGAACACTGAAGCTTTCTTT,CASSLVNLNTEAFF
TRBV7-6,NA,NA,TRBJ1-1,TGTGCCAGCAGCCTAGGACAGTTACTGACTGAAGCTTTCTTT,CASSLGQLLTEAFF
TRBV15,TRBD2,NA,TRBJ2-6,TGTGCCACCAGCAGAGGGGGAGCGGGGGGTTCTGGGGCCAACGTCCTGACTTTC,CATSRGGAGGSGANVLTF
TRBV6-2/TRBV6-3,NA,NA,TRBJ2-3,TGTGCCAGCAGTTACCCGACACACACCGTAGATACGCAGTATTTT,CASSYPTHTVDTQYF
TRBV19,TRBD1,NA,TRBJ1-2,TGTGCCAGTAGTACCGATAGGGACAGGGGGATTGACTATGGCTACACCTTC,CASSTDRDRGIDYGYTF
TRBV7-8,NA,once,TRBJ1-6,TGTGCCAGCAGCCGCAACAGAGATAATTCACCCCTCCACTTT,CASSRNRDNSPLHF
TRBV7-9,NA,NA,TRBJ1-3,TGTGCCAGCAGCTTAACAGTCTCTGGAAACACCATATATTTT,CASSLTVSGNTIYF